This is a list of T cell receptor beta chains from one sample in a study of cytomegalovirus exposure and HLA in healthy donors. Clones were sequenced by immunoSEQ multiplex PCR, and TCRdb holds only the in-frame ones, with some missing. In total, the table holds over 150,000 clones. Sequencing used PBMCs. The receptors were gathered from a boy aged 10-17 years in good health and CMV-seronegative. Each CDR3 is given with its conserved first and last residue. The D gene is left open where the match is weak.

TRBV5-1	TRBD1	TRBJ2-7	TGCGCCAGCAGCCTGACAGGGGGACACTACGAGCAGTACTTC	CASSLTGGHYEQYF
TRBV18	TRBD1	TRBJ2-7	TGTGCCAGCTCACCGGACAGGGGGGACGGGTCGGGGGACGAGCAGTACTTC	CASSPDRGDGSGDEQYF
TRBV28	NA	TRBJ1-2	TGTGCCAGCAGATCGGACACTTATAACTATGGCTACACCTTC	CASRSDTYNYGYTF
TRBV5-1	TRBD1	TRBJ2-7	TGCGCCAGCAGCTTGGCTGGGGACAGCCGATATTACGAGCAGTACTTC	CASSLAGDSRYYEQYF
TRBV28	NA	TRBJ1-1	TGTGCCAGCACCAACGGGAGACCGGAGGGTGAAGCTTTCTTT	CASTNGRPEGEAFF
TRBV7-9	NA	TRBJ1-6	TGTGCCAGCAGCTTAGCCCGAACCGGGGTACAGTATAATTCACCCCTCCACTTT	CASSLARTGVQYNSPLHF
TRBV4-1	TRBD1	TRBJ2-7	TGCGCCAGCAGCCTCGGGGGGGTCGGGACAGGGGCTTACGAGCAGTACTTC	CASSLGGVGTGAYEQYF
TRBV19	NA	TRBJ1-1	TGTGCCAGTAGTTTGGGGGCCACTGAAGCTTTCTTT	CASSLGATEAFF
TRBV5-1	NA	TRBJ2-3	TGCGCCAGCAGCTTGGCATATACGCAGTATTTT	CASSLAYTQYF
TRBV2	TRBD1	TRBJ2-7	TGTGCCAGCGACCCGACAGGGGGCCACGAGCAGTACTTC	CASDPTGGHEQYF
TRBV7-9	TRBD2	TRBJ2-5	TGTGCCAGCAGCTTAGCGGGGGGGACAGAGACCCAGTACTTC	CASSLAGGTETQYF
TRBV19	NA	TRBJ1-2	TGTGCCAGTAGTAGCGCGAATAACTATGGCTACACCTTC	CASSSANNYGYTF
TRBV5-1	TRBD1	TRBJ2-1	TGCGCCAGCAGCGACGGGACAGGGCCCCACAATGAGCAGTTCTTC	CASSDGTGPHNEQFF
TRBV10-1	NA	TRBJ2-3	TGCGCCAGCAGTGAGAGTTACACCTCCCGCACAGATACGCAGTATTTT	CASSESYTSRTDTQYF
TRBV11-2	NA	TRBJ1-5	TGTGCCAGCAGCGATGGAGGGGGCAATCAGCCCCAGCATTTT	CASSDGGGNQPQHF
TRBV27	NA	TRBJ1-2	TGTGCCAGCAGGTTGCGGGGCGGGGGCGCATATGGCTACACCTTC	CASRLRGGGAYGYTF
TRBV29-1	NA	TRBJ2-3	TGCAGCGTGCAAGCGGGAGATACGCAGTATTTT	CSVQAGDTQYF
TRBV7-2	TRBD2	TRBJ2-4	TGTGCCAGCAGCTTAGGACTAGCGGGGAGGCAAAACATTCAGTACTTC	CASSLGLAGRQNIQYF
TRBV6-1	NA	TRBJ1-1	TGTGCCAGCAGTGAATTTGTAACCGCTACCGGCTTT	CASSEFVTATGF
TRBV6-1	NA	TRBJ2-2	TGTGCCAGCAGTGGGCGTCGGAGAACGAACACCGGGGAGCTGTTTTTT	CASSGRRRTNTGELFF
TRBV28	NA	TRBJ2-5	TGTGCCAGCAGTTGGATCGACAGACCCCTGGGGACCCAGTACTTC	CASSWIDRPLGTQYF
TRBV9	TRBD1	TRBJ1-1	TGTGCCAGCAGCGTGTCCGGGACAGGCAACTTAATGAACACTGAAGCTTTCTTT	CASSVSGTGNLMNTEAFF
TRBV27	NA	TRBJ1-1	TGTGCCAGCAGTTTAGCAGGGGCTGAAGCTTTCTTT	CASSLAGAEAFF
TRBV19	TRBD2	TRBJ2-3	TGTGCCAGTAGTATAGGACCGCGGGGGAGCACAGATACGCAGTATTTT	CASSIGPRGSTDTQYF